The entry below gives a single TCR beta chain sequence along with its context. Its specificity is unknown. This entry comes from a study of tissue T cells after allogeneic stem cell transplantation. Trimming took 6 bases from V and 6 from J, leaving 15 bases between them. CDR3 length equals 13 residues. Data came from immunoSEQ multiplex PCR; TCRdb stores just in-frame clones and leaves some out. The sample has under 7,500 clones, roughly 56% seen once. The study, taken as a whole, reports: TCR repertoires tracked anatomic similarity, regardless of disease or transplant status.

This material consisted of duodenum tissue, taken at autopsy. This clonotype originated in a female donor older than 55 with lung cancer. The J gene is TRBJ2-7, the V gene TRBV12-3 or TRBV12-4; D may be TRBD1 (5 bases). CDR3 protein: CASSPGQSGEQYF. CDR3 coding DNA: TGTGCCAGCAGCCCCGGACAATCGGGCGAGCAGTACTTC.